These 18 T cell receptor beta chains share one sample of origin, sequenced in a study of long-term antiretroviral therapy in people with HIV. Investigators performed immunoSEQ version v3.0 at survey level. TCRdb's copy holds only in-frame clones and misses some; the assay was immunoSEQ multiplex PCR. The sample shows 20,000 to 25,000 clones, about 80% of them seen only once. The sample here was unsorted PBMCs, taken 0.3 years after starting antiretroviral therapy. The receptors originated from a man aged 50-60 years with HIV.

The chain is built from TRBV9 and TRBJ2-1; tentatively, D is TRBD2 (6 bases). The CDR3 sequence is 17 residues long. Germline assignment: CDR1 SGDLS and CDR2 YYNGEE. Trimming shortened V by 0 bases and J by 2 bases, and 15 bases separated the two germline ends. CDR3 residues: CASSVDGLMPPYNEQFF. The DNA of the CDR3 is TGTGCCAGCAGCGTAGATGGACTAATGCCGCCCTACAATGAGCAGTTCTTC.

The chain links TRBV6-5 to TRBJ1-1; TRBD1 matches 12 bases. The J segment lost 7 bases and the V segment lost 5 bases, leaving 8 bases of the junction unmatched. The CDR3 contains 15 residues. Germline CDR1 MNHEY, CDR2 SVGAGI. The CDR3 loop reads CASSLGTGGYHEAFF. The CDR3 nucleotides read TGTGCCAGCAGTCTCGGGACAGGGGGCTACCATGAAGCTTTCTTT.

This clone was recorded a few times. The chain joins TRBV5-1 to TRBJ2-2; no definite D call. This CDR3 has 13 residues. The ends were cut back, 3 bases at V and 6 bases at J, with 9 bases in the middle. Germline V lookup: CDR1 SGHRS, CDR2 YFSETQ. This chain's CDR3 is CASSSIYAGELFF. CDR3 nucleotides: TGCGCCAGCAGCTCCATTTACGCCGGGGAGCTGTTTTTT.

This sequence joins TRBV10-3 and TRBJ1-4, with no clear D. The CDR3 has 16 amino acids. Germline V gene data show CDR1 as ENHRY and CDR2 as SYGVKD. V was cut by 3 bases and J by 4 bases, with 15 bases left in between. The CDR3 sequence is CAISEPGGNNNEKLFF. Written as DNA, the CDR3 is TGTGCCATCAGTGAACCGGGTGGTAACAATAATGAAAAACTGTTTTTT.

This chain links TRBV27 with TRBJ2-7; 10 bases line up with TRBD2. Per germline, CDR1 MNHEY and CDR2 SMNVEV (reference sequence). V trimming: 5 bases; J trimming: 5 bases; junction bases outside the gene matches: 12. The CDR3 is 16 residues long. CDR3 in DNA: TGTGCCAGCAGTCCTCGGCCTAGCGGGAGTATCAACGAGCAGTACTTC. Translated: CASSPRPSGSINEQYF.

The V call is TRBV6-1, the J call TRBJ2-2, with TRBD1 matching over 10 bases. Trimming at V came to 1 base and at J to 1 base, leaving 3 bases not matched to a gene. The CDR3 spans 17 residues. Germline assignment: CDR1 MNHNS and CDR2 SASEGT. The CDR3: CASSEGTGGWNTGELFF. CDR3 coding DNA: TGTGCCAGCAGTGAAGGGACAGGGGGTTGGAACACCGGGGAGCTGTTTTTT.

This chain links TRBV18 with TRBJ2-7, with a possible D match to TRBD2 (7 bases). The CDR3 spans 13 residues. Germline V CDR1 and CDR2: KGHSH, LQKENI. V lost 4 bases, J lost 5 bases, and 12 bases lay in between. The CDR3 loop reads CASSRGGKDEQYF. CDR3 nucleotide sequence: TGTGCCAGCTCACGGGGGGGCAAGGACGAGCAGTACTTC. Using reference TRBV18 and TRBJ2-7 for the parts outside the CDR3, the full variable domain is NAGVMQNPRHLVRRRGQEARLRCSPMKGHSHVYWYRQLPEEGLKFMVYLQKENIIDESGMPKERFSAEFPKEGPSILRIQQVVRGDSAAYFCASSRGGKDEQYFGPGTRLTVT.

This rearrangement joins TRBV6-6 to TRBJ2-1; 9 nucleotides agree with TRBD1. This CDR3 comprises 16 residues. Unmatched junction bases numbered 9, after V lost 2 bases and J lost 7 bases. The germline V gene encodes CDR1 MNHNY and CDR2 SVGAGI (reference sequence). CDR3: CASSYPQGAKINEQFF. In nucleotides, the CDR3 is TGTGCCAGCAGTTACCCACAGGGGGCGAAAATAAATGAGCAGTTCTTC.

This clone was recorded only once. The chain carries TRBV11-2 and TRBJ1-1; tentative D call: TRBD1 (6 bases). CDR1 is SGHAT, CDR2 FQNNGV, per germline. V shed 5 bases and J shed 6 bases, with 16 bases lying between them. The CDR3 is 14 amino acids. The CDR3 loop is CASSTPRGSAEAFF. The CDR3 DNA reads TGTGCCAGCAGCACCCCCAGGGGATCGGCTGAAGCTTTCTTT.

The chain carries TRBV6-1 and TRBJ1-1; D is perhaps TRBD1 (5 bases). This CDR3 has 14 amino acids. Germline V gene lookup returns CDR1 MNHNS and CDR2 SASEGT. The V and J ends lost 2 bases and 7 bases respectively, with 14 bases between them. The CDR3 DNA reads as TGTGCCAGCAGTGAAAGGGCTGTCGGGGGTGAAGCTTTCTTT. Translating gives CASSERAVGGEAFF.

The chain combines TRBV27 with TRBJ2-7; D is perhaps TRBD2 (6 bases). Germline CDR1 and CDR2: MNHEY and SMNVEV (reference sequence). The CDR3 spans 13 residues. V lost 4 bases, J lost 6 bases, and 13 bases lay in between. Written as DNA, the CDR3 is TGTGCCAGCAGTTACGGGCCCGGGGGCGAGCAGTACTTC. Amino acid sequence: CASSYGPGGEQYF.

The chain links TRBV10-2 to TRBJ2-7, with a weak D call TRBD1 (5 bases). The CDR3 extends over 16 amino acids. V was trimmed by 2 bases and J by 3 bases, leaving 17 bases between them. Germline V gives CDR1 WSHSY, CDR2 SAAADI. CDR3 coding DNA: TGCGCCAGCAGTGAGGTGGACATCTCACCCTTCTACGAGCAGTACTTC. Translated, it gives CASSEVDISPFYEQYF.

The rearrangement uses TRBV11-2 and TRBJ2-5; 12 bases agree with TRBD1. Germline assignment: CDR1 SGHAT and CDR2 FQNNGV. V gave up 4 bases and J gave up 4 bases; unmatched junction bases: 10. The CDR3 contains 17 residues. CDR3 DNA sequence: TGTGCCAGCAGCTCCTACCGGGACAGGGGGCGCACAGAGACCCAGTACTTC. Translating it yields CASSSYRDRGRTETQYF.

The genes are TRBV28 and TRBJ2-5, with 9 positions matching TRBD1. The V gene's germline CDR1 is MDHEN and CDR2 SYDVKM. V gave up 7 bases and J gave up 1 base; unmatched junction bases: 13. The CDR3 length is 17 residues. The chain's CDR3 is CASNTEQQGASQETQYF. In DNA, the CDR3 is TGTGCCAGCAACACTGAGCAACAGGGGGCGAGCCAAGAGACCCAGTACTTC.

This clone turned up a few times. The V call is TRBV11-3, the J call TRBJ1-1; D is uncertain. Trimming shortened V by 5 bases and J by 0 bases, and 13 bases separated the two germline ends. In germline, CDR1 is SGHNT, CDR2 YENEEA. The CDR3 has 15 residues. The CDR3 loop is CASSRERRLNTEAFF. The CDR3 nucleotides read TGTGCCAGCAGCCGAGAGCGGCGGCTGAACACTGAAGCTTTCTTT.

The chain couples TRBV18 to TRBJ1-3; 7 bases align to TRBD1. The CDR3 covers 15 residues. V lost 1 base to trimming and J lost 3 bases; unmatched junction nucleotides: 3. The germline gives CDR1 KGHSH, CDR2 LQKENI. The CDR3 nucleotides are TGTGCCAGCTCACCACTCAGGGGGATTGGAAACACCATATATTTT. This encodes CASSPLRGIGNTIYF.

The rearrangement uses TRBV11-2 and TRBJ2-1; D is unclear. CDR1 and CDR2 (germline): SGHAT, FQNNGV. This CDR3 is 15 amino acids long. The V end was cut by 1 base, the J end by 6 bases, with 13 bases between. CDR3 loop: CASSLVILLSNEQFF. CDR3 bases: TGTGCCAGCAGCTTAGTCATCCTCTTGAGCAATGAGCAGTTCTTC.

This chain links TRBV9 with TRBJ1-1; tentatively, D is TRBD1 (5 bases). The CDR3 is 13 residues long. Germline CDR1 reads SGDLS; CDR2 reads YYNGEE. Trimming took off 0 bases at V and 7 bases at J, with 10 bases between the two ends. The CDR3 region is CASSVDRGGEAFF. The CDR3 DNA reads as TGTGCCAGCAGCGTAGATAGGGGAGGTGAAGCTTTCTTT.